This T cell receptor beta chain derives from a study of blood T cell repertoires in COVID-19. CDR1 and CDR2 from the germline V gene are MNHNS and SASEGT. V shed 0 bases and J shed 7 bases, with 13 bases lying between them. The CDR3 is 15 amino acids. Data came from immunoSEQ multiplex PCR; TCRdb stores just in-frame clones and leaves some out. The repertoire holds 200,000 to 300,000 clones, with around 83% as singletons. This chain connects TRBV6-1 to TRBJ1-5, with D perhaps matching TRBD1 (5 bases). Sample: peripheral blood. This receptor was obtained from a woman older than 75 with acute or convalescent COVID-19. CDR3 sequence: CASSEAGRVGQPQHF. The CDR3 coding sequence is TGTGCCAGCAGTGAAGCTGGCAGGGTTGGCCAGCCCCAGCATTTT.